The sequence of this TCR beta chain was determined in a study of OX40 agonist ivuxolimab in advanced cancers. Turning to the study itself: The study gave patients intravenous ivuxolimab at 0.01 to 10 mg/kg every 2 weeks.

The germline V gene has CDR1 MDHEN and CDR2 SYDVKM. There are 11 residues in the CDR3. V was cut by 4 bases and J by 7 bases, with 8 bases left in between. TCRdb keeps only in-frame clones here, not all; method: immunoSEQ multiplex PCR. The sample lists 70,000 to 80,000 clones; just over 90% were seen once. Material: CD4+ or CD8+ T cells sorted from blood, obtained in a trial of the OX40 agonist ivuxolimab. The sequence was obtained from an adult with an advanced solid tumor such as melanoma, head and neck, liver or kidney cancer. The chain recombines TRBV28 with TRBJ2-7; D is uncertain. The CDR3 loop is CASSYLEEQYF. CDR3 nucleotide sequence: TGTGCCAGCAGTTACTTGGAAGAGCAGTACTTC.